This TCR beta chain emerged from a study of blood T cell repertoires in COVID-19. The overall study: Spain, Italy and the United States supplied samples that represented acute and convalescent COVID-19. T cells, B-cell-depleted T cells, or PBMCs supplied cDNA or gDNA.

Per the original methods: Amplification of reference gene primers was used by the study to estimate nucleated cell counts. The table came from immunoSEQ multiplex PCR; TCRdb's copy has only in-frame clones and leaves some out. The V and J calls and clone size were taken over from that table, and D and trimming were inferred from the DNA. The data hold roughly 280,000 clones, with about nine tenths observed a single time. Living in 24 US areas, the participants were between roughly 18 and 95 years of age. The source of this sequence is a woman in her forties or fifties who had recovered from COVID-19. The sequenced material came from PBMCs or T cells enriched from blood (not recorded which).

This CDR3 is CASSDPTGVGSPLHF. The DNA of the CDR3 is TGCGCCAGCAGCGACCCAACAGGGGTCGGATCACCCCTCCACTTT. V and J are TRBV5-1 and TRBJ1-6; 7 nucleotides agree with TRBD1. Germline V lookup: CDR1 SGHRS, CDR2 YFSETQ. CDR3 size: 15 residues. V shed 4 bases, J shed 10 bases, and the junction held 11 bases outside the gene matches.